Given below is one TCR beta chain in context. What it binds is not known. The sample belongs to a study of T cell repertoires in cytomegalovirus infection. Study findings and constraints: HLA-C-restricted TCR beta clonotypes specific for CMV led the ex vivo response.

The V gene's germline CDR1 is MNHEY and CDR2 SMNVEV (reference sequence). V was pared by 3 bases and J by 0 bases, with 5 bases of the junction left unmatched. The CDR3 is made up of 17 amino acids. TCRdb re-derived calls from the reads in MiXCR, one entry per CDR3 protein. The sample includes roughly 300,000 distinct CDR3 sequences, around 25% of them seen just once. The material sequenced was PBMCs. This receptor was identified in a human donor in good health (CMV status not recorded). Some clones in this sample may be carry-over from other donors' samples. V usage is TRBV27 and J usage is TRBJ2-2, with 9 positions matching TRBD1. The DNA of the CDR3 is TGTGCCAGCAGTTTTCCCCGGACAGGGGCGAACACCGGGGAGCTGTTTTTT. Translated, it gives CASSFPRTGANTGELFF.